This TCR beta chain was captured in a study of blood T cell repertoires in COVID-19. Trimming took off 5 bases at V and 0 bases at J, with 16 bases between the two ends. From germline, CDR1 is MDHEN and CDR2 SYDVKM. The CDR3 is made up of 16 amino acids. Repertoires were generated with immunoSEQ multiplex PCR, while TCRdb's copy carries only in-frame clones and drops some. The profile shows around 70,000 clones, around 86% of them singletons. The clonotype was recovered from a man aged 50 to 59 with active COVID-19. V gene TRBV28 combines with J gene TRBJ1-1, with D unclear. The specimen was peripheral blood. CDR3 sequence: CASSTGFGSMNTEAFF. The CDR3 DNA follows: TGTGCCAGCAGTACCGGATTCGGGAGCATGAACACTGAAGCTTTCTTT.